The rows below give T cell receptor beta chains drawn from one sample of a study of CD4+ T cells in melanoma. The data were produced by immunoSEQ multiplex PCR, yet TCRdb's version contains in-frame clones alone and is incomplete. Among more than 20,000 clones listed, roughly four fifths were seen once. Sequences were obtained from cells from a culture (not recorded whether cultured in vitro). Receptors originate from a human donor with melanoma. The conserved cysteine and the conserved F or W are not part of the CDR3 here. The order of the fields is CDR3 protein, J gene, V gene.

CDR3aa: ASKQAVANTEAF
j_gene: TRBJ1-1
v_gene: TRBV6-5

CDR3aa: ASSLGTRGDYEQY
j_gene: NA
v_gene: TRBV5-1

CDR3aa: ASSLSGTGGDTQY
j_gene: TRBJ2-3
v_gene: TRBV5-4

CDR3aa: ASSWDRNTEAF
j_gene: TRBJ1-1
v_gene: TRBV6-5

CDR3aa: ASSPYQGYDGEQF
j_gene: TRBJ2-1
v_gene: TRBV18

CDR3aa: ASSRSVYNEQF
j_gene: TRBJ2-1
v_gene: TRBV10-1

CDR3aa: ASSYSGGGTDTQY
j_gene: TRBJ2-3
v_gene: TRBV5-1

CDR3aa: ASSLRFSVTEAF
j_gene: TRBJ1-1
v_gene: TRBV5-1

CDR3aa: AWFGGSYGYT
j_gene: TRBJ1-2
v_gene: TRBV30

CDR3aa: ASSIPQVRGGNEQF
j_gene: TRBJ2-1
v_gene: TRBV19

CDR3aa: SVSGQHQNTEAF
j_gene: TRBJ1-1
v_gene: TRBV29-1

CDR3aa: ASSPSGLTDTQY
j_gene: TRBJ2-3
v_gene: TRBV18

CDR3aa: ASSFGLAGGTEQF
j_gene: TRBJ2-1
v_gene: TRBV11-2

CDR3aa: ASSLNRGYEKLF
j_gene: TRBJ1-4
v_gene: TRBV11-2

CDR3aa: ASSPAGFSGNTIY
j_gene: TRBJ1-3
v_gene: TRBV5-8

CDR3aa: ASSLGSGRHSYNSPLH
j_gene: TRBJ1-6
v_gene: TRBV13

CDR3aa: ASSIDSGGYQPQH
j_gene: TRBJ1-5
v_gene: TRBV19

CDR3aa: ASSYHGRNQPQH
j_gene: TRBJ1-5
v_gene: TRBV6-6

CDR3aa: ASSFLQGSSPLH
j_gene: TRBJ1-6
v_gene: TRBV27

CDR3aa: ASSPKTGMVARELF
j_gene: TRBJ2-2
v_gene: TRBV7-3

CDR3aa: ASSSNWNTEAF
j_gene: TRBJ1-1
v_gene: TRBV6-4

CDR3aa: ASSLTRNTEAF
j_gene: TRBJ1-1
v_gene: TRBV6-5

CDR3aa: ASSQVGGPGSPLH
j_gene: TRBJ1-6
v_gene: TRBV4-1

CDR3aa: ASSLRVRGTDHNEQF
j_gene: TRBJ2-1
v_gene: TRBV18

CDR3aa: ASSRTYNQPQH
j_gene: TRBJ1-5
v_gene: TRBV6-5

CDR3aa: ASSEAGHKNTEAF
j_gene: TRBJ1-1
v_gene: TRBV6-1

CDR3aa: ASSLSQARMNTEAF
j_gene: TRBJ1-1
v_gene: TRBV7-8

CDR3aa: ASSSRPSGGELF
j_gene: TRBJ2-2
v_gene: TRBV5-1

CDR3aa: ASSQATGSQPYEQY
j_gene: TRBJ2-7
v_gene: TRBV4-2

CDR3aa: AWSVLIWGGGTEAF
j_gene: TRBJ1-1
v_gene: TRBV30

CDR3aa: ASATQGPSTEAF
j_gene: TRBJ1-1
v_gene: TRBV28

CDR3aa: ASSSDRAGEQF
j_gene: TRBJ2-1
v_gene: TRBV5-4

CDR3aa: ASSLGASTDTQY
j_gene: TRBJ2-3
v_gene: TRBV7-3

CDR3aa: ASSVGQGERGQGELF
j_gene: TRBJ2-2
v_gene: TRBV9

CDR3aa: ASSLGLAVGTDTQY
j_gene: TRBJ2-3
v_gene: TRBV11-2

CDR3aa: SVQNDGYEQY
j_gene: TRBJ2-7
v_gene: TRBV29-1

CDR3aa: SVVAPSGGPSGTDTQY
j_gene: TRBJ2-3
v_gene: TRBV29-1

CDR3aa: ASGRQGNYGYT
j_gene: TRBJ1-2
v_gene: TRBV6-1

CDR3aa: ASSLVWDGGNNEQF
j_gene: TRBJ2-1
v_gene: TRBV11-3

CDR3aa: ASSGVRDSTDTQY
j_gene: TRBJ2-3
v_gene: TRBV5-5

CDR3aa: ASGLITGTGKTPLH
j_gene: TRBJ1-6
v_gene: TRBV12-5

CDR3aa: ASSLGPRNIQY
j_gene: TRBJ2-4
v_gene: TRBV7-6

CDR3aa: ASTDRENTIY
j_gene: TRBJ1-3
v_gene: TRBV6-1

CDR3aa: AWSVGARYT
j_gene: TRBJ1-2
v_gene: TRBV30

CDR3aa: ASSYQVNYGYT
j_gene: TRBJ1-2
v_gene: TRBV11-2

CDR3aa: SASDPTYEQY
j_gene: TRBJ2-7
v_gene: TRBV29-1

CDR3aa: ASSLGVWSSEAF
j_gene: TRBJ1-1
v_gene: TRBV7-2

CDR3aa: ASSLRGGGGATDTQY
j_gene: TRBJ2-3
v_gene: TRBV7-2

CDR3aa: ASSLIGTASNYGYT
j_gene: TRBJ1-2
v_gene: TRBV5-8

CDR3aa: ASSLGDINYGYT
j_gene: TRBJ1-2
v_gene: TRBV5-1

CDR3aa: ASSLRNSGNEQF
j_gene: TRBJ2-1
v_gene: TRBV5-1

CDR3aa: ASSATQGSGNTIY
j_gene: TRBJ1-3
v_gene: TRBV10-1

CDR3aa: ASSSPAGGSEQF
j_gene: TRBJ2-1
v_gene: TRBV11-2

CDR3aa: ASSLLPSGGLSTDTQY
j_gene: TRBJ2-3
v_gene: TRBV7-2

CDR3aa: ASSQGTSAYQETQY
j_gene: TRBJ2-5
v_gene: TRBV5-4